Here is one T cell receptor (beta chain) with its context. Its matching antigen is unknown. The protocol was immunoSEQ multiplex PCR, while the TCRdb copy is restricted to in-frame clones and leaves out a portion. The table has fewer than 25,000 clones, approximately 80% seen once. CD4+ T cells from unexposed donors were obtained before the COVID-19 pandemic (2011-2018). Isolation of CD4+ T cells took place after about eleven days in culture. The data derive from a study of CD4 T cells in relation to SARS-CoV-2 and coronaviruses. Notes on the study in general: No crossreactivity against non-spike viral proteins was tested here.

The CDR3 runs 15 residues. V was pared by 6 bases and J by 0 bases, with 8 bases of the junction left unmatched. Germline CDR1 and CDR2: SGHDT and YYEEEE. The chain has TRBV5-6 and TRBJ2-7; TRBD2 agrees at 8 bases. The material sequenced was CD4+ T cells from PBMCs, cultured in vitro. The clonotype was recovered from a human donor in good health. The CDR3 loop reads CASKHRLATSYEQYF. Written as DNA, the CDR3 is TGTGCCAGCAAACACCGACTAGCGACCTCCTACGAGCAGTACTTC.